The clone carrying this TCR delta chain was detected a few times. Its target is unknown. The entry originates in a study of Vδ1+ human thymocytes. General study results and limits: Thymic delta-chain repertoires held around 20% Vdelta2 sequences and few Vdelta3, despite high sort purity. Thymic TRG and TRD repertoires appeared highly polyclonal.

The sorted cells were CD3+ Vdelta1+ Vdelta2- thymocytes from alphabeta-depleted thymus. Purity of the sorted Vdelta1+ thymocytes ranged from roughly 96% to 99.6%. Extracted RNA was reverse transcribed into cDNA. The CDR3 regions were amplified by multiplex PCR from V-gene primers to a constant-region primer. TCRdb used CATT to re-call clones from the multiplex PCR reads. The profile shows tens of thousands of delta-chain clones, over 12% of them singletons. The V gene end was trimmed by 3 bases and the J gene end by 0 bases; junction bases not matched to a gene: 21. Germline V gene sequence: CDR1 GEAIGNYY, CDR2 EKD. The CDR3 loop spans 22 amino acids.

The sample consisted of Vdelta1+ gamma-delta thymocytes from the thymus. Indicated subset: FACS-sorted CD3+ TCRalphabeta- TCRVdelta1+ TCRVdelta2- thymocytes. The V and J genes are TRDV2 and TRDJ1; 13 bases are a match to TRDD3. The receptor was isolated from a girl in the first two years of life who had congenital heart surgery. This CDR3 is CACDPLLLGDTERLDYTDKLIF. Written as DNA, the CDR3 is TGTGCCTGTGACCCCCTTTTACTGGGGGATACGGAGCGCCTTGACTACACCGATAAACTCATCTTT.